A selection of T cell receptor beta chains follows, all from one sample in a study of long-term antiretroviral therapy in people with HIV. Profiling relied on immunoSEQ multiplex PCR, and the TCRdb table lists in-frame clones only, not all of them. The profile covers roughly 28,000 clones, with 91% appearing a single time and under 5.5% taken by the ten largest. The source material was unsorted PBMCs, sampled 3.1 years after starting antiretroviral therapy. The receptor set was obtained from a man aged 18 to 29 with HIV. CDR3s include the opening cysteine and the closing phenylalanine or tryptophan. D genes are given only for firm matches. Clone size is shown for a subset of rows, as once, few, many or a class of expanded clone.

CDR3nt,CDR3aa,abundance,d_gene,v_gene,j_gene,len
TGTGCAGTAAGCGGCATCTCCTACAATGAGCAGTTCTTC,CAVSGISYNEQFF,NA,NA,TRBV30,TRBJ2-1,13
TGTGCCAGCAGGTACTCCCCTCGATGGGACACTGAAGCTTTCTTT,CASRYSPRWDTEAFF,NA,NA,TRBV2,TRBJ1-1,15
TGTGCCAGCAGCCAAGAAGTAGTCCGCCTAGCGGGGTCCTACAATGAGCAGTTCTTC,CASSQEVVRLAGSYNEQFF,NA,TRBD2,TRBV4-2,TRBJ2-1,19
TGTGCCAGTAGTTCCCTCTTGACCACCAATGAGCAGTTCTTC,CASSSLLTTNEQFF,NA,NA,TRBV19,TRBJ2-1,14
TGTGCCAGCAGTGAGGTTCAGCCCCAGCATTTT,CASSEVQPQHF,NA,NA,TRBV6-1,TRBJ1-5,11
TGTGCCATTTACCGGGACGTGGGCTCCTACGAGCAGTACTTC,CAIYRDVGSYEQYF,NA,NA,TRBV2,TRBJ2-7,14
TGTGCCAGCAATCAGAGCCCGACCCTAACTGAAGCTTTCTTT,CASNQSPTLTEAFF,NA,NA,TRBV6-5,TRBJ1-1,14
TGCGCCAGCAGCCAAAGACTAGCGGGAAAGGATGAGCAGTTCTTC,CASSQRLAGKDEQFF,NA,TRBD2,TRBV4-3,TRBJ2-1,15
TGTGCCAGCGCCGACGGTAGGGGACTTTCCGGCACTGAAGCTTTCTTT,CASADGRGLSGTEAFF,NA,NA,TRBV2,TRBJ1-1,16
TGTGCCAGCAGCTCTTCTGGACAGGGCAACTATGGCTACACCTTC,CASSSSGQGNYGYTF,NA,TRBD1,TRBV6-5,TRBJ1-2,15
TGTGCCTGGAGTGTAGGCCGCTCCTACGAGCAGTACTTC,CAWSVGRSYEQYF,NA,NA,TRBV30,TRBJ2-7,13
TGTGCCAGTAGTATCGGGCTCGCTGGGATCGGGGAGCTGTTTTTT,CASSIGLAGIGELFF,once,NA,TRBV19,TRBJ2-2,15
TGTGCCAGCACCTCACCGACGGGGGTAAACACCGGGGAGCTGTTTTTT,CASTSPTGVNTGELFF,NA,NA,TRBV27,TRBJ2-2,16
TGTGCCAGCAGCCAAGAACGGGACAGGGAGTCAGCCTACGAGCAGTACTTC,CASSQERDRESAYEQYF,NA,TRBD1,TRBV4-2,TRBJ2-7,17
TGTGCCTGGGGGGCCCTCCCCCACCTGGCGGGGAGACCCGGGGAGCTGTTTTTT,CAWGALPHLAGRPGELFF,NA,NA,TRBV30,TRBJ2-2,18
TGTGCCAGTAGTATAGTCTTGTGGGACAGGGGAGAGTTCTTC,CASSIVLWDRGEFF,NA,TRBD1,TRBV19,TRBJ2-1,14
TGTGCCACCAGCCTCGGGGGACAGGGCTACGAGCAGTACTTC,CATSLGGQGYEQYF,NA,TRBD1,TRBV15,TRBJ2-7,14
TGTGCCAGCAGCCCGGGACAGAACTACGAGCAGTACTTC,CASSPGQNYEQYF,NA,TRBD1,TRBV2,TRBJ2-7,13
TGCGCCAGCAGCCAAGAGTTTAGGGGGCCGTATGGCTACACCTTC,CASSQEFRGPYGYTF,NA,TRBD1,TRBV4-3,TRBJ1-2,15
TGCGCCAGCAGCCCGGGACTAGCGGGAGGTCGGGCCTACGAGCAGTACTTC,CASSPGLAGGRAYEQYF,NA,TRBD2,TRBV4-3,TRBJ2-7,17
TGTGCCAGCAGTACCGGGACAGGGGGAGTCTATGGCTACACCTTC,CASSTGTGGVYGYTF,NA,TRBD1,TRBV5-6,TRBJ1-2,15
TGTGCCAGCAGCCGTCACACAGGTGACGCTGAAGCTTTCTTT,CASSRHTGDAEAFF,NA,NA,TRBV7-9,TRBJ1-1,14
TGTGCCAGCAGTTCGGACAGCGAGCAGTACTTC,CASSSDSEQYF,few,NA,TRBV6-5,TRBJ2-7,11
TGTGCCAGCAGCTTAGGAGGATCACCCCTCCACTTT,CASSLGGSPLHF,once,NA,TRBV7-9,TRBJ1-6,12
TGTGCCAACGCAGAAGGACTAGATGAGACCCAGTACTTC,CANAEGLDETQYF,NA,TRBD2,TRBV10-3,TRBJ2-5,13
TGTGCCAGTACTGATCGGCCTAACTATGGCTACACCTTC,CASTDRPNYGYTF,NA,NA,TRBV19,TRBJ1-2,13
TGTGCCAGCAGCTTAGCTAAAGGGACAGCCGCTACCCCCCGCACTGAAGCTTTCTTT,CASSLAKGTAATPRTEAFF,NA,TRBD1,TRBV7-9,TRBJ1-1,19
TGTGCCACCAGCAGGGAAGCGGGGTACACCGGGGAGCTGTTTTTT,CATSREAGYTGELFF,NA,TRBD2,TRBV15,TRBJ2-2,15
TGTGCCAGTAGTAGGGGCGCGGGAGACACTGAAGCTTTCTTT,CASSRGAGDTEAFF,once,NA,TRBV19,TRBJ1-1,14
TGCAGCGTTGCGGTCAGTTACTATGGCTACACCTTC,CSVAVSYYGYTF,NA,NA,TRBV29-1,TRBJ1-2,12
TGTGCTAGCAGCTTAGGAGCGAGCGGGAGGGCCGGGGGCGCAGATACGCAGTATTTT,CASSLGASGRAGGADTQYF,NA,TRBD2,TRBV7-7,TRBJ2-3,19
TGTGCCAGCAGCCAAGATCGGCAGGGACAAGATGGCTACACCTTC,CASSQDRQGQDGYTF,NA,NA,TRBV14,TRBJ1-2,15
TGTGCCAGCACCCCCATAGGGCAGGGGGCTTACGAGCAGTACTTC,CASTPIGQGAYEQYF,NA,TRBD1,TRBV7-2,TRBJ2-7,15
TGTGCCAGCTCACCCTCGAGGGATGAGCAGTTCTTC,CASSPSRDEQFF,NA,NA,TRBV18,TRBJ2-1,12
TGTGCCAGCAGCCTTCAAAGTGGCGGGAACTCCTACGAGCAGTACTTC,CASSLQSGGNSYEQYF,NA,NA,TRBV4-2,TRBJ2-7,16
TGCAGCGTTGCTGATAATCTAAGCAATGAGCAGTTCTTC,CSVADNLSNEQFF,NA,NA,TRBV29-1,TRBJ2-1,13
TGTGCCAGTAGTATGGGGCCCGACAATGAGCAGTTCTTC,CASSMGPDNEQFF,NA,NA,TRBV19,TRBJ2-1,13
TGTGCCTGGAGGACCGGGGGGGCCTACGAGCAGTACTTC,CAWRTGGAYEQYF,NA,TRBD2,TRBV30,TRBJ2-7,13
TGTGCCACCAGCAGAGATCGACGGGATACGCAGTATTTT,CATSRDRRDTQYF,NA,NA,TRBV15,TRBJ2-3,13
TGTGCCAGGGCCTTCGGGATAGCGGGGGTGAATGAGCAGTTCTTC,CARAFGIAGVNEQFF,NA,TRBD2,TRBV11-3,TRBJ2-1,15
TGTGCCAGCAGTTTGGCGGGCACAAACTATGGCTACACCTTC,CASSLAGTNYGYTF,few,NA,TRBV6-6,TRBJ1-2,14
TGTGCCAGCAGGCCGGGACAGGGAATAGCTTTCTTT,CASRPGQGIAFF,NA,TRBD1,TRBV6-1,TRBJ1-1,12
TGTGCCAGCAGCTTAGCTGGCAGGGCCAGCACAGATACGCAGTATTTT,CASSLAGRASTDTQYF,NA,NA,TRBV11-2,TRBJ2-3,16
TGCGCCAGCAGCAATGGGCCGGGGGGGTCCTACGAGCAGTACTTC,CASSNGPGGSYEQYF,NA,TRBD2,TRBV4-3,TRBJ2-7,15
TGCGCCAGCAGCCAAGTTCAGAGCTTGGGGACCACTGAAGCTTTCTTT,CASSQVQSLGTTEAFF,NA,NA,TRBV4-1,TRBJ1-1,16
TGTGCCAGCAGAGGCGTAACAAGCGGGGGCCCAGATACGCAGTATTTT,CASRGVTSGGPDTQYF,NA,TRBD2,TRBV7-9,TRBJ2-3,16
TGCAGCGTTGTTAGGGCGACAGAGTACGAGCAGTACTTC,CSVVRATEYEQYF,NA,NA,TRBV29-1,TRBJ2-7,13
TGTGCCAGCAGCGCTTGGGACAGGGGTGACGAGACCCAGTACTTC,CASSAWDRGDETQYF,NA,TRBD1,TRBV9,TRBJ2-5,15
TGCGCCAGCAGCGAAACCGGGGGGAACACTGAAGCTTTCTTT,CASSETGGNTEAFF,NA,NA,TRBV4-1,TRBJ1-1,14
TGTGCCAGCAGCCCCGGACTGAACACCGGGGAGCTGTTTTTT,CASSPGLNTGELFF,NA,NA,TRBV5-6,TRBJ2-2,14
TGTGCCAGCAGGGGTTCGGGAGGGTATGGCTACACCTTC,CASRGSGGYGYTF,NA,NA,TRBV11-2,TRBJ1-2,13
TGTGCCAGCAGCGTAGAGGATCTATCCTACGAGCAGTACTTC,CASSVEDLSYEQYF,NA,NA,TRBV9,TRBJ2-7,14
TGTGCCTGGAGTCCCGATAACGGCCCTGAAGCTTTCTTT,CAWSPDNGPEAFF,NA,NA,TRBV30,TRBJ1-1,13